Listed below are T cell receptor beta chains from one sample, sequenced in a study of blood T cell dynamics during melanoma immunotherapy. Repertoires were generated with immunoSEQ multiplex PCR, while TCRdb's copy carries only in-frame clones and drops some. The profile covers about 840 clones, with over 75% appearing a single time and about a tenth taken by the ten largest. This sample comprised CD8+ T cells from blood, obtained from a patient treated with checkpoint blockade. Receptor source: a human donor with melanoma. The CDR3 runs from the conserved cysteine through the conserved F or W. The order of the fields is V gene, clone size, J gene, D gene, CDR3 DNA, CDR3 protein. The D gene is left open where the match is weak. Only some rows state a clone size, as once, few, many or a class for expanded clones.

>TRBV19|.|TRBJ2-1|TRBD2
TGTGCCAGTAGTGATCTAGCGGGAGTGGGAAATGAGCAGTTCTTC
CASSDLAGVGNEQFF
>TRBV28|.|TRBJ2-4|.
TGTGCCAGCAGTACGAGGGCGGCCTTGGGGAAAAACATTCAGTACTTC
CASSTRAALGKNIQYF
>TRBV29-1|few|TRBJ2-1|.
TGCAGCCTTAAGGGAGGAAGAGCCAATGAGCAGTTCTTC
CSLKGGRANEQFF
>TRBV19|.|TRBJ2-7|TRBD2
TGTGCCAGTAGTATAACTGCGGGAGGATTATACGAGCAGTACTTC
CASSITAGGLYEQYF
>TRBV7-6|.|TRBJ2-1|TRBD2
TGTGCCAGCAGCTTAGGAGGCGGGAGGGCCCTCGATGAGCAGTTCTTC
CASSLGGGRALDEQFF
>TRBV27|.|TRBJ2-2|.
TGTGCCAGCAGTTTCATAAGGAACACCGGGGAGCTGTTTTTT
CASSFIRNTGELFF
>TRBV7-3|.|TRBJ1-1|.
TGTGCCAGCAGCGCGCACAAGAACACTGAAGCTTTCTTT
CASSAHKNTEAFF
>TRBV6-5|.|TRBJ2-1|TRBD2
TGTGCCAGCAGAACCCCTAGCGGGAGGGGGGATGAGCAGTTCTTC
CASRTPSGRGDEQFF
>TRBV7-2|.|TRBJ2-1|TRBD2
TGTGCCAGCAGCTCTAGCGGGCCCTACTCCTACAATGAGCAGTTCTTC
CASSSSGPYSYNEQFF
>TRBV5-7|.|TRBJ2-7|.
TGTGCCAGCAGCTTGGGGGGATACGAGCAGTACTTC
CASSLGGYEQYF
>TRBV6-6|.|TRBJ1-3|.
TGTGCCAGCAGTCCCCGCCAGGGTCGTGGAAACACCATATATTTT
CASSPRQGRGNTIYF
>TRBV7-8|.|TRBJ2-7|TRBD1
TGCGCCAGCAGCCTCGAGACAGGGTCCTGGTACGAGCAGTACTTC
CASSLETGSWYEQYF
>TRBV7-1|few|TRBJ2-7|TRBD1
TGTGCCAGCAGCGTCGGACAGGCTTACGAGCAGTACTTC
CASSVGQAYEQYF
>TRBV11-2|.|TRBJ2-1|.
TGTGCCAGCAGCCAGAGGGGGGGGCGAAACAATGAGCAGTTCTTC
CASSQRGGRNNEQFF
>TRBV6-1|.|TRBJ2-4|TRBD1
TGTGCCAGCAGTGAGCAACAGGGGCTAGCCAAAAACATTCAGTACTTC
CASSEQQGLAKNIQYF
>TRBV15|.|TRBJ2-3|.
TGTGCCACCAGCAGATTTCAGTCAGATACGCAGTATTTT
CATSRFQSDTQYF
>TRBV27|.|TRBJ2-7|.
TGTGCCAGCAGTTTAAGGGCGCCAGGAACTTACGAGCAGTACTTC
CASSLRAPGTYEQYF
>TRBV7-9|.|TRBJ2-1|TRBD2
TGTGCCAGCAGCTTGGTGGGACTAGCCTACAATGAGCAGTTCTTC
CASSLVGLAYNEQFF
>TRBV7-9|.|TRBJ2-7|TRBD1
TGTGCCAGCAGCGTCGGACAGGCTTACGAGCAGTACTTC
CASSVGQAYEQYF
>TRBV7-9|.|TRBJ2-5|TRBD1
TGTGCCAGCAGGCTGAAGGACAGGGATCAAGAGACCCAGTACTTC
CASRLKDRDQETQYF
>TRBV6-5|.|TRBJ2-6|.
TGTGCCAGCCACGGACCCTCTGGGGCCAACGTCCTGACTTTC
CASHGPSGANVLTF
>TRBV19|.|TRBJ2-7|.
TGTGCCAGTGCAACACGGCACTCCTACGAGCAGTACTTC
CASATRHSYEQYF
>TRBV9|.|TRBJ2-2|TRBD2
TGTGCCAGCAGCGCATCATTGACGGGGACTAGCGGGAGTCCTATAACCGGGGAGCTGTTTTTT
CASSASLTGTSGSPITGELFF
>TRBV29-1|once|TRBJ2-3|.
TGCAGCGTTGTGGGGTGGGGCGAGGCAGATACGCAGTATTTT
CSVVGWGEADTQYF
>TRBV28|once|TRBJ2-4|.
TGTGCCAGCACCCCCGCCCCGGGAGTAGCCAAAAACATTCAGTACTTC
CASTPAPGVAKNIQYF
>TRBV27|.|TRBJ1-5|.
TGTGCCAGCAGTAATACAGGTCAGCCCCAGCATTTT
CASSNTGQPQHF
>TRBV13|.|TRBJ2-3|.
TGTGCCAGCAGCTTTGGGGGAGATACGCAGTATTTT
CASSFGGDTQYF
>TRBV9|.|TRBJ2-7|TRBD2
TGTGCCAGCAGCGTAGAGGGAGGGGAATTCTACGAGCAGTACTTC
CASSVEGGEFYEQYF
>TRBV4-2|.|TRBJ1-2|.
TGTGCCAGCAGCCAAGATCGGGCAGCGTCTAACTATGGCTACACCTTC
CASSQDRAASNYGYTF
>TRBV23-1|.|TRBJ1-5|.
TGCGCCAGCAGTCAAAAGACATCGTGTGGCAATCAGCCCCAGCATTTT
CASSQKTSCGNQPQHF
>TRBV11-2|.|TRBJ1-5|.
TGTGCCAGCAGCTTAGGAGGGGTTAGCAATCAGCCCCAGCATTTT
CASSLGGVSNQPQHF
>TRBV9|.|TRBJ2-7|TRBD2
TGTGCCAGCAGCGTAGGCGCGGGAGCTGGGTACGAGCAGTACTTC
CASSVGAGAGYEQYF
>TRBV28|once|TRBJ2-1|TRBD2
TGTGCCAGCAACCCCGCGGGGGGTGAGCAGTTCTTC
CASNPAGGEQFF
>TRBV18|.|TRBJ2-6|TRBD2
TGTGCCAGCTCACCACTAGGGCTAGCGGGAACCTCTGGGGCCAACGTCCTGACTTTC
CASSPLGLAGTSGANVLTF
>TRBV10-3|.|TRBJ2-3|.
TGTGCCATCAGTGAGTGGGCGGGATCAGATACGCAGTATTTT
CAISEWAGSDTQYF
>TRBV9|.|TRBJ2-1|.
TGTGCCAGCAGCGTAGGGTCCGATGAGCAGTTCTTC
CASSVGSDEQFF
>TRBV15|once|TRBJ2-7|TRBD2
TGTGCCACCAGCAGTGAGGTCGCGCGGGGGGAGCAGTACTTC
CATSSEVARGEQYF
>TRBV9|.|TRBJ2-7|.
TGTGCCAGCAGCGATGCAGGGGTCGAGCAGTACTTC
CASSDAGVEQYF
>TRBV29-1|.|TRBJ1-1|TRBD1
TGCAGCGTCCGTACAGGGGCGGGCACTGAAGCTTTCTTT
CSVRTGAGTEAFF
>TRBV4-1|.|TRBJ1-1|TRBD1
TGCGCCAGCAGCCAAACCCAGGGGGCCACTGAAGCTTTCTTT
CASSQTQGATEAFF
>TRBV18|.|TRBJ2-5|TRBD1
TGTGCCAGCTCTCCTCCGACAGGGGGCGCTCAGGGAGAGACCCAGTACTTC
CASSPPTGGAQGETQYF
>TRBV6-5|few|TRBJ2-7|.
TGTGCCAGCAGTTACTCCGCCGGGCACGAGCAGTACTTC
CASSYSAGHEQYF
>TRBV28|.|TRBJ2-3|.
TGTGCCAGCAGTTCAGTAACCCTCAGCACAGATACGCAGTATTTT
CASSSVTLSTDTQYF
>TRBV6-5|.|TRBJ2-4|.
TGTGCCAGCAGCCCGGAGTCCAAAAACATTCAGTACTTC
CASSPESKNIQYF
>TRBV11-2|.|TRBJ1-5|.
TGTGCCAGCAGCTCTCACGGGGGTCCGGGACAGCCCCAGCATTTT
CASSSHGGPGQPQHF
>TRBV6-5|.|TRBJ1-4|.
TGTGCCAGCAGTACCCGGGGAAACAATGAAAAACTGTTTTTT
CASSTRGNNEKLFF
>TRBV5-5|.|TRBJ1-5|.
TGTGCCAGCAGCTTGTGGGGGGAAGGCAATCAGCCCCAGCATTTT
CASSLWGEGNQPQHF
>TRBV6-1|.|TRBJ1-1|.
TGTGCCAGCAGACAGGGCACAAACACTGAAGCTTTCTTT
CASRQGTNTEAFF
>TRBV5-1|.|TRBJ1-5|.
TGCGCCAGCAGCCCCGAGGGGGATCAGCCCCAGCATTTT
CASSPEGDQPQHF
>TRBV7-2|.|TRBJ2-7|TRBD1
TGTGCCAGCAGCCCTCGACAGGGTAATGCCTACGAGCAGTACTTC
CASSPRQGNAYEQYF
>TRBV14|.|TRBJ2-2|.
TGTGCCAGCAGCCAAGATGGTGGTCCCGGGGAGCTGTTTTTT
CASSQDGGPGELFF
>TRBV10-3|.|TRBJ2-1|.
TGTGCCATCAGTGAGGAGGCCTACAATGAGCAGTTCTTC
CAISEEAYNEQFF
>TRBV10-3|.|TRBJ1-2|.
TGTGCCGCTGGAGGGTACGACTATGGCTACACCTTC
CAAGGYDYGYTF
>TRBV6-4|.|TRBJ2-1|TRBD2
TGTGCCAGCAGTGCCGGACTAGCGTCCTCCTACAATGAGCAGTTCTTC
CASSAGLASSYNEQFF